One sample yielded the 8 T cell receptor beta chains listed below, sequenced in a study of cytomegalovirus exposure and HLA in healthy donors listed by TCRdb under 2017. Receptor libraries were prepared by the immunoSEQ multiplex PCR assay. A mixture of 60 forward primers for TCR Vbeta segments and 13 reverse primers for TCR Jbeta segments was used in the multiplex PCR. TCRdb stores this immuneACCESS table with in-frame sequences only. Part of the clones is absent; in the studies checked, under half of the shortfall reflects unresolved V genes, and no reason is known for the rest. The sample table records around 100,000 clones; under 85% of these occur just once. The top ten constitute approximately 2.1% of the sample. The sequenced material came from PBMCs. These receptors were collected from a middle-aged woman in good health and CMV-seronegative.

The chain uses TRBV7-2 and TRBJ2-4; TRBD1 aligns across 7 bases. Per germline, CDR1 SGHTA and CDR2 FQGNSA. This CDR3 has 15 residues. Trimming removed 7 bases from V and 4 bases from J; junction bases left unmatched: 10. The chain's CDR3 is CASTSQTGWKNIQYF. The CDR3 coding sequence is TGTGCCAGCACTAGCCAGACAGGGTGGAAAAACATTCAGTACTTC.

The V and J genes are TRBV2 and TRBJ2-3; D is perhaps TRBD2 (7 bases). V lost 5 bases and J lost 4, with 13 bases in between. Germline V gene lookup returns CDR1 SNHLY and CDR2 FYNNEI. This CDR3 has 14 residues. CDR3 bases: TGTGCCAGCAGTAGAGGGGGGGCGGCAGATACGCAGTATTTT. Amino acids: CASSRGGAADTQYF.

Only a few counts were recorded for this clone. The chain recombines TRBV28 with TRBJ1-2, with D maybe TRBD1 (6 bases). CDR1 is MDHEN, CDR2 SYDVKM, per germline. CDR3 length equals 14 residues. V shed 5 bases and J shed 5 bases, with 15 bases lying between them. Written as DNA, the CDR3 is TGTGCCAGCAGTCCGAGTGACAGGCTATATGGCTACACCTTC. Translation: CASSPSDRLYGYTF.

The DNA for the CDR3 is TGCAGCGTCCAGGGACTAGCGGGAGGTTACGAGCAGTACTTC. Its translation: CSVQGLAGGYEQYF. The chain combines TRBV29-1 with TRBJ2-7, with 15 bases matching TRBD2. The CDR3 runs 14 residues. CDR1 and CDR2 (germline): SQVTM, ANQGSEA. The trim removed 6 bases at V and 4 bases at J, leaving 4 bases unmatched.

The chain links TRBV30 to TRBJ2-4; perhaps TRBD1 as D (6 bases). The germline gives CDR1 GTSNPN, CDR2 SVGIG (reference sequence). The V end was cut by 2 bases, the J end by 4 bases, with 6 bases between. The CDR3 runs 12 residues. The CDR3 region is CAWSTGKNIQYF. CDR3 coding DNA: TGTGCCTGGAGTACAGGGAAAAACATTCAGTACTTC.

The rearrangement uses TRBV19 and TRBJ2-3, with TRBD2 matching 9 bases. The CDR3 consists of 15 residues. Looked up from germline, CDR1 is LNHDA and CDR2 is SQIVND (reference sequence). Unmatched junction bases numbered 2, after V lost 4 bases and J lost 0 bases. The CDR3 spells CASSTTSGSTDTQYF. CDR3 DNA sequence: TGTGCCAGTAGTACGACTAGCGGAAGCACAGATACGCAGTATTTT.

This clone was counted ten times or more. The rearrangement joins TRBV15 to TRBJ2-7; the match to TRBD2 covers 7 bases. Germline CDR1 reads LNHNV; CDR2 reads YYDKDF (reference sequence). CDR3 length: 18 residues. After removal of 0 bases from V and 0 bases from J, the junction contained 11 bases not matched to a gene. The CDR3 sequence: CATSRDQEGTSVSYEQYF. The CDR3 DNA reads TGTGCCACCAGCAGAGATCAGGAGGGAACTAGCGTCTCCTACGAGCAGTACTTC.

The chain recombines TRBV5-1 with TRBJ2-3, with a tentative D call TRBD2 (6 bases). Per the germline V gene, CDR1 is SGHRS and CDR2 is YFSETQ. V was trimmed by 5 bases and J by 2 bases, leaving 15 bases between them. The CDR3 is made up of 15 amino acids. The CDR3 is CASRPGLSYTDTQYF. The DNA for the CDR3 is TGCGCCAGCAGGCCGGGACTTTCTTACACAGATACGCAGTATTTT.